This T cell receptor beta chain was observed in a study of cytomegalovirus exposure and HLA in healthy donors. General study results and limits: TCR beta chains numbering some 150 were designated cytomegalovirus-associated.

The CDR3 extends over 15 amino acids. V lost 6 bases, J lost 9 bases, and 14 bases stayed unmatched. The germline gives CDR1 SGHVS, CDR2 FNYEAQ. PCR employed 60 Vbeta and 13 Jbeta primers. Profiling relied on immunoSEQ multiplex PCR, and the TCRdb table lists in-frame clones only, not all of them. The sample holds tens of thousands of clones, approximately 79% seen once. In regard to this clone: Its antigen is not identified.

Sequences were obtained from PBMCs. This sequence originates from a woman aged 40 to 50 in good health and CMV-seropositive. The chain links TRBV7-6 to TRBJ2-1; 7 bases are a match to TRBD2. The CDR3 loop reads CASSLAVVGVVEQFF. In DNA form, the CDR3 reads TGTGCCAGCAGTCTAGCGGTCGTTGGGGTTGTTGAGCAGTTCTTC.